One sample yielded the 12 T cell receptor beta chains listed below, sequenced in a study of blood T cells in healthy people across ages. A second about 6 to 11 cycle PCR used barcoded and J-beta primers. MiXCR, applied by TCRdb to the 5' RACE reads, yields one record per CDR3 protein. This sample has approximately 690,000 distinct CDR3 sequences, with roughly 58% found just once. The material sequenced was blood. The receptors derive from a man aged 55 to 70 in good health.

This clonotype was seen just once. This chain connects TRBV5-1 to TRBJ1-5; D remains ambiguous. The ends were cut back, 0 bases at V and 7 bases at J, with 8 bases in the middle. Per germline, CDR1 SGHRS and CDR2 YFSETQ. This CDR3 comprises 13 residues. The CDR3 protein is CASSLDPAQPQHF. The CDR3 nucleotides are TGCGCCAGCAGCTTGGACCCTGCACAGCCCCAGCATTTT.

V usage is TRBV2 and J usage is TRBJ2-5; the D gene is possibly TRBD1 (6 bases). Germline CDR1 is SNHLY and CDR2 is FYNNEI. Deletions cut 5 bases from V and 4 bases from J, with 14 bases between. CDR3 length equals 14 residues. CDR3 coding DNA: TGTGCCAGCAGTTTGAGGCTGGGGGCAGAGACCCAGTACTTC. Its protein is CASSLRLGAETQYF.

The rearrangement links TRBV6-6 to TRBJ2-4, with D perhaps matching TRBD1 (6 bases). Trimming took off 0 bases at V and 8 bases at J, with 14 bases between the two ends. The length of the CDR3 is 15 residues. From germline, CDR1 is MNHNY and CDR2 SVGAGI (reference sequence). The CDR3 DNA reads TGTGCCAGCAGTTACTCGATCCGCAGGGGTGACATTCAGTACTTC. This codes for CASSYSIRRGDIQYF.

V usage is TRBV6-4 and J usage is TRBJ2-7, with TRBD1 matching over 9 bases. This CDR3 has 13 amino acids. Germline V CDR1 and CDR2: MRHNA, SNTAGT. V was clipped by 11 bases and J by 3 bases; unmatched bases: 8. CDR3 coding DNA: TGTGCCGGCAACAGGGGGCCCATCTACGAGCAGTACTTC. Translation gives CAGNRGPIYEQYF.

This clonotype showed up just a few times. The V gene is TRBV11-2, the J gene TRBJ2-1, with 8 nucleotides matching TRBD1. CDR1 and CDR2 from the germline V gene are SGHAT and FQNNGV. V was clipped by 5 bases and J by 4 bases; unmatched bases: 4. The CDR3 consists of 14 residues. CDR3 sequence (DNA): TGTGCCAGCAGCCCCCGACAGGGGTACAATGAGCAGTTCTTC. As protein: CASSPRQGYNEQFF.

The V and J genes are TRBV12-3 or TRBV12-4 and TRBJ2-3; 9 bases are a match to TRBD2. This CDR3 comprises 16 residues. V trimming: 0 bases; J trimming: 2 bases; junction bases outside the gene matches: 3. The CDR3 protein is CASSLALAGNTDTQYF. The CDR3 coding sequence is TGTGCCAGCAGTTTAGCGCTAGCGGGGAACACAGATACGCAGTATTTT.

This clonotype came up once. The chain combines TRBV5-1 with TRBJ2-5, with D tentatively TRBD1 (7 bases). The end of the DNA fits TRBJ2-7 better, so the J call may be wrong. This CDR3 is built from 15 residues. The germline V gene encodes CDR1 SGHRS and CDR2 YFSETQ. In DNA form, the CDR3 reads TGCGCCAGCAGCTTGGCCCAGGGGGGTCCGCCCGAGCAGTACTTC. Amino acids: CASSLAQGGPPEQYF.

This clonotype was found a few times. V usage is TRBV20-1 and J usage is TRBJ2-4; 7 bases map to TRBD1. Germline CDR1 DFQATT, CDR2 SNEGSKA (reference sequence). J lost 4 bases, V lost 2 bases, and 2 bases had no gene match. The CDR3 is 13 residues long. The CDR3 sequence: CSARPQGKNIQYF. As DNA, the CDR3 is TGCAGTGCTAGACCACAGGGGAAAAACATTCAGTACTTC.

This clonotype showed up just once. The gene calls are TRBV7-4 and TRBJ2-5; D is unresolved. With the DNA end fitting TRBJ2-7 better, the J assignment may be wrong. The CDR3 covers 12 residues. Germline lookup yields CDR1 SGHVT and CDR2 SQSDAQ. The CDR3 DNA is TGTGCCAGCAGCTTATGGTATTACGAGCAGTACTTC. This sequence encodes CASSLWYYEQYF.

V gene TRBV12-3 or TRBV12-4 combines with J gene TRBJ2-1; 11 nucleotides line up with TRBD2. This CDR3 contains 15 residues. The junction had 9 bases not matched to a gene; V was cut back by 7 bases and J by 7 bases. The DNA for the CDR3 is TGTGCCAGCACCCTGGGTAGCGGGGGGGCTAATGAGCAGTTCTTC. Translated: CASTLGSGGANEQFF.

This rearrangement joins TRBV10-3 to TRBJ2-5; 9 bases match TRBD2. The CDR3 spans 14 residues. V lost 6 bases, J lost 0 bases, and 2 bases stayed unmatched. Germline V lookup: CDR1 ENHRY, CDR2 SYGVKD. CDR3 loop: CAIRKRGDQETQYF. CDR3 bases: TGTGCCATCAGGAAGCGGGGGGACCAAGAGACCCAGTACTTC.

In its sample, this clonotype was seen a few times. The V gene is TRBV4-2, the J gene TRBJ2-5, with a tentative D call TRBD2 (6 bases). The CDR3 length is 17 residues. Trimming pared 5 bases from V and 2 bases from J, leaving 21 bases between. Germline V lookup: CDR1 LGHNA, CDR2 YNFKEQ. The CDR3 region has the DNA TGTGCCAGCAGCGCAGGAGGGCGGACGAACTATCAAGAGACCCAGTACTTC. Amino acids: CASSAGGRTNYQETQYF.